This T cell receptor (beta chain) was sequenced during a study of regulatory T cells in long-lasting Graves disease. Time point meaning: newly diagnosed GD, antithyroid drugs for less than 3 months. The TCR library was made from RNA extracted from PBMCs. Germline V gene lookup returns CDR1 SGDLS and CDR2 YYNGEE. The CDR3 is 15 residues long. The germline V and J ends were trimmed by 0 bases and 2 bases, with 9 bases remaining between them. Both iRepertoire HTBI primers and Arm-PCR of CDR3 regions were used to build the TCR beta libraries. One entry per CDR3 protein, called by TCRdb with MiXCR from the multiplex PCR reads. The repertoire consists of around 320,000 distinct CDR3 sequences, with around 17% occurring once and the leading ten covering just under 30%. On this clonotype: Antigen specificity is unknown.

Overall study findings and caveats: A greater number of public clonotypes (2,741) was shared by persistent patients than by new patients (approximately 880). Limited samples may have lowered accuracy.

This sample also belongs to another study, concerning T cells in Graves' hyperthyroidism and ophthalmopathy. That work states: The study enrolled patients aged 18 to 65 with newly diagnosed hyperthyroidism of under 2 months' duration. TCR CDR3 underwent first-round RT-PCR with the HTBI primer set.

The chain recombines TRBV9 with TRBJ2-1, with a tentative D call TRBD2 (6 bases). Source: peripheral blood mononuclear cells (PBMCs), taken at new diagnosis, from a patient treated with antithyroid drugs. This receptor was identified in a man aged 40-55 years with Graves disease. CDR3 sequence (DNA): TGTGCCAGCAGCGTAGAACTAGCACCCTACAATGAGCAGTTCTTC. This translates into CASSVELAPYNEQFF. Full variable domain (missing parts from reference TRBV9 and TRBJ2-1): DSGVTQTPKHLITATGQRVTLRCSPRSGDLSVYWYQQSLDQGLQFLIQYYNGEERAKGNILERFSAQQFPDLHSELNLSSLELGDSALYFCASSVELAPYNEQFFGPGTRLTVL.